This T cell receptor (beta chain) originates from a study of control samples from healthy donors and cancer patients. Trimming cost V 6 bases and J 1 base, with 12 bases left between them. This CDR3 comprises 15 residues. Germline V gives CDR1 LGHNA, CDR2 YNFKEQ. Only a few counts were recorded for this clone. Assay used: immunoSEQ multiplex PCR; TCRdb lists only in-frame clones, some missing. The sample records 100,000 to 150,000 clones, around nine tenths being singletons. Sequenced input: blood. The V call is TRBV4-2, the J call TRBJ2-2; the D gene is possibly TRBD1 (6 bases). The receptor was derived from a man aged 18 to 30 in good health. In DNA form, the CDR3 reads TGTGCCAGCAGACTGGAACAGGGGAACACCGGGGAGCTGTTTTTT. Residues: CASRLEQGNTGELFF.